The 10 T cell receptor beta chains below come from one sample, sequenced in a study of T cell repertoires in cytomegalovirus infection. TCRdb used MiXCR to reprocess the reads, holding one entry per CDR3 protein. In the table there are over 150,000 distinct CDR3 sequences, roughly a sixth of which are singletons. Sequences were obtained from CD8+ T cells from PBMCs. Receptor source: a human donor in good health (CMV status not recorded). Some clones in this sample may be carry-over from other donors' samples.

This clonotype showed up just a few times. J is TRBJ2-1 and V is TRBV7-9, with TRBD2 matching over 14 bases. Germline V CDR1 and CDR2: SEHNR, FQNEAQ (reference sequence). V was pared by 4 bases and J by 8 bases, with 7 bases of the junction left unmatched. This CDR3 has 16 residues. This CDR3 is CASSSRTSGGRDEQFF. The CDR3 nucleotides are TGTGCCAGCAGCTCCAGGACTAGCGGGGGGCGCGATGAGCAGTTCTTC.

This CDR3 is CASSLTGNYGYTF. The CDR3 region has the DNA TGTGCCAGCAGTCTAACAGGGAACTATGGCTACACCTTC. The chain couples TRBV6-1 to TRBJ1-2; D may be TRBD1 (6 bases). Germline V gene sequence: CDR1 MNHNS, CDR2 SASEGT. The germline V and J ends were trimmed by 5 bases and 2 bases, with 9 bases remaining between them. The length of the CDR3 is 13 residues.

The CDR3 region is CASKSARGSYEQYF. CDR3 nucleotides: TGTGCCAGCAAAAGCGCCAGGGGATCCTACGAGCAGTACTTC. This rearrangement joins TRBV2 to TRBJ2-7, with D perhaps TRBD1 (6 bases). CDR1 is SNHLY and CDR2 is FYNNEI in the germline V gene. This CDR3 region has 14 residues. V lost 7 bases and J 1 base, leaving 14 bases between the germline ends.

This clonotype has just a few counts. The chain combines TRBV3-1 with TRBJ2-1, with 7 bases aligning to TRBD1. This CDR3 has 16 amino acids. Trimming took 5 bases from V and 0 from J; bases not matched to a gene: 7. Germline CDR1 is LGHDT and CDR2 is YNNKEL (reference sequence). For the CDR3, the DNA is TGTGCCAGCAGCTACGGGGACAGTATCTCCTACAATGAGCAGTTCTTC. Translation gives CASSYGDSISYNEQFF.

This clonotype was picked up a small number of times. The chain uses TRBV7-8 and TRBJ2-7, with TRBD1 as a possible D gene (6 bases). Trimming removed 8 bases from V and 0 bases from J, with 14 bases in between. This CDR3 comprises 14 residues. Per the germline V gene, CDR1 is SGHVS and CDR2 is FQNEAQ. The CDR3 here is CASSGTLSSYEQYF. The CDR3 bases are TGTGCCAGCTCCGGGACATTGAGCTCCTACGAGCAGTACTTC.

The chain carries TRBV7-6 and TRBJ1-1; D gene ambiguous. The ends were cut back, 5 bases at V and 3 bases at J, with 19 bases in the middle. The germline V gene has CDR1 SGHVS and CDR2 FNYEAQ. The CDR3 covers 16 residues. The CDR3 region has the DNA TGTGCCAGCAGCCACCCACGGCGTGGCGGGGACACTGAAGCTTTCTTT. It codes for CASSHPRRGGDTEAFF.

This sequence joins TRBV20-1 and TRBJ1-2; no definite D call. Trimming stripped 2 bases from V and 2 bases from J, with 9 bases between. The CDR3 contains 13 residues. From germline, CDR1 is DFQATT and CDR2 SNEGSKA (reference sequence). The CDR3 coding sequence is TGCAGTGCTAGATCGCCCCTGAACTATGGCTACACCTTC. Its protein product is CSARSPLNYGYTF.

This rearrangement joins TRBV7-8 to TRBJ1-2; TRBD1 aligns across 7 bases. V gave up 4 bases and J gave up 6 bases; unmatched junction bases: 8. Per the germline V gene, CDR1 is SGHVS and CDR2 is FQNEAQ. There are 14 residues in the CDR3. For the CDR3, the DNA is TGTGCCAGCAGCTCGACAGGGCTCGGACATGGCTACACCTTC. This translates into CASSSTGLGHGYTF.

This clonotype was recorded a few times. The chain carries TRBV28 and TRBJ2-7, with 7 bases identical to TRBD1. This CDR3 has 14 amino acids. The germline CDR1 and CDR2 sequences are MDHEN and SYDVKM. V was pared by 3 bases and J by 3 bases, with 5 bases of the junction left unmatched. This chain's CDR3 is CASSLAQGIYEQYF. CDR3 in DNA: TGTGCCAGCAGTTTGGCACAGGGGATCTACGAGCAGTACTTC. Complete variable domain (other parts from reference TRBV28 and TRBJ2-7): DVKVTQSSRYLVKRTGEKVFLECVQDMDHENMFWYRQDPGLGLRLIYFSYDVKMKEKGDIPEGYSVSREKKERFSLILESASTNQTSMYLCASSLAQGIYEQYFGPGTRLTVT.

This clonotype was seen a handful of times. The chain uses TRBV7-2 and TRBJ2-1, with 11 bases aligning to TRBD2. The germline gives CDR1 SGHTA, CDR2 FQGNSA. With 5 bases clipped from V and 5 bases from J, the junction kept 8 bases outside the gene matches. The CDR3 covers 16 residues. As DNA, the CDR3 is TGTGCCAGCAGCCCACTAGCGGGGGAGCTTGACAATGAGCAGTTCTTC. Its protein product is CASSPLAGELDNEQFF.